The T cell receptor beta chain described here comes from a study of blood T cell repertoires in COVID-19. Study in general: The United States, Italy and Spain were the sources of the acute and convalescent COVID-19 samples. Sample material is recorded as cDNA or gDNA derived from T cells, B-cell-depleted T cells, or PBMCs.

TCRdb's table, derived via immunoSEQ multiplex PCR, lists solely in-frame clones and lacks some. The sample includes about 380,000 clones, about 90% of them seen just once. Trimming shortened V by 2 bases and J by 4 bases, and 15 bases separated the two germline ends. This CDR3 is built from 16 residues. From germline, CDR1 is MNHEY and CDR2 SVGEGT. The sample was peripheral blood. The chain couples TRBV6-2 or TRBV6-3 to TRBJ1-5; no reliable D call. This TCR derives from a man in his forties or fifties with acute or convalescent COVID-19. The CDR3 bases are TGTGCCAGCAGTTACGACCCCGTGGGAGTAAATCAGCCCCAGCATTTT. The encoded protein is CASSYDPVGVNQPQHF.